The rows below give T cell receptor beta chains drawn from one sample of a study of cytomegalovirus exposure and HLA in healthy donors. Method: immunoSEQ multiplex PCR; TCRdb's copy keeps in-frame clones and lacks some. The sample has approximately 74,000 clones, about 80% seen once. The sample comprised PBMCs. These receptors all come from a man aged 60 to 75 in good health and CMV-seropositive. Each CDR3 is given with its conserved first and last residue. Fields, in order: CDR3 protein, D gene, V gene. The D gene is left open where the match is weak.

CASSFPQGNYGYTF,NA,TRBV5-6
CSAPGGYGYTF,NA,TRBV20-1
CASSQGVGDRAREQYF,TRBD1,TRBV4-1
CASSRLAGGYEQYF,TRBD2,TRBV6-5
CASSQGDTAYEQYF,NA,TRBV4-2
CASSTRTGGNQPQHF,TRBD1,TRBV7-2
CASSLGGTGTAGELFF,TRBD1,TRBV13
CASSLGTSSGNTIYF,NA,TRBV5-4
CASSLALTSYEQYF,NA,TRBV7-9
CASSQDGGFTDTQYF,NA,TRBV11-3